The sample holds many counts of the clone carrying this T cell receptor beta chain. Its antigen remains unidentified. TCRdb redid the calling of the 5' RACE reads with MiXCR, one entry per CDR3 protein. The table shows under 250,000 distinct CDR3 sequences, with about 7.5% occurring only once. The data derive from a study of identical twins. Study results and limitations: Model-predicted out-of-frame TCR alpha sharing fell below observed values in monozygotic twins.

These same data were also listed under a study on yellow fever vaccine responses in identical twins.

This clonotype was sampled from a young woman in good health. Sequenced material: CD8+ T cells sorted from blood.

The CDR3 nucleotides are TGTGCCACCAGTGACCTACTAGATGAGCAGTTCTTC. This encodes CATSDLLDEQFF. The rearrangement links TRBV24-1 to TRBJ2-1; D is perhaps TRBD2 (5 bases). The CDR3 covers 12 residues. CDR1 and CDR2 (germline): KGHDR, SFDVKD. V was clipped by 4 bases and J by 8 bases, with 8 bases between them.